The next 32 T cell receptor beta chains were all read from a single sample in a study of blood T cell repertoires in COVID-19. Here immunoSEQ multiplex PCR was the method, and the copy in TCRdb shows in-frame clones only, minus some. The sample carries some 510,000 clones, more than 75% recorded once. Material for sequencing was PBMCs or T cells enriched from blood (not recorded which). These receptors all come from a woman aged 40 to 50 who had recovered from COVID-19.

V and J are TRBV10-1 and TRBJ2-7, with TRBD1 matching 8 bases. The CDR3 has 15 residues. The trim removed 0 bases at V and 5 bases at J, leaving 6 bases unmatched. Germline CDR1 WNHNN, CDR2 SYGVQD (reference sequence). In DNA, the CDR3 is TGCGCCAGCAGTGAGTCGACCAGGGGGCAGGACGAGCAGTACTTC. It codes for CASSESTRGQDEQYF.

The chain recombines TRBV5-5 with TRBJ1-1; D uncertain. Between the trimmed V and J ends, which lost 5 bases and 1 base, there was a span of 9 bases. CDR3 size: 13 residues. The germline V gene encodes CDR1 SGHKS and CDR2 YYEKEE (reference sequence). In DNA form, the CDR3 reads TGTGCCAGCAGGAGGATGAGGAACACTGAAGCTTTCTTT. Translating gives CASRRMRNTEAFF.

This chain joins TRBV30 and TRBJ2-2; D gene uncertain. CDR1 and CDR2 from the germline V gene are GTSNPN and SVGIG (reference sequence). Trimming left V 2 bases short and J 2 bases short, with 6 bases between. The CDR3 is made up of 13 amino acids. The CDR3 spells CAWSFTNTGELFF. CDR3 sequence (DNA): TGTGCCTGGAGTTTTACAAACACCGGGGAGCTGTTTTTT.

This clone was detected only a few times. The chain couples TRBV6-5 to TRBJ1-1; a possible D gene is TRBD1 (6 bases). The V gene lost 5 bases and the J gene lost 8 bases, with 18 bases spanning the gap. CDR3 length equals 14 residues. Germline CDR1 is MNHEY and CDR2 is SVGAGI. CDR3: CASSPISSQGEAFF. The CDR3 nucleotides read TGTGCCAGCAGTCCTATTAGTAGTCAGGGGGAAGCTTTCTTT.

The chain couples TRBV6-5 to TRBJ2-7, with D possibly being TRBD1 (6 bases). The germline gives CDR1 MNHEY, CDR2 SVGAGI. The CDR3 length is 15 residues. Trimming stripped 6 bases from V and 1 base from J, with 16 bases between. The CDR3 nucleotides are TGTGCCAGCAGCTCAACAGGGCTTCGATCCTACGAGCAGTACTTC. Translating gives CASSSTGLRSYEQYF.

The CDR3 spells CASSQDPGGGEKLFF. The CDR3 bases are TGTGCCAGCAGCCAAGATCCAGGGGGCGGTGAAAAACTGTTTTTT. The V and J genes are TRBV3-1 (or the pseudogene TRBV3-2) and TRBJ1-4; 8 bases fit TRBD1. The germline CDR1 and CDR2 sequences are LGHDT and YNNKEL (reference sequence). This CDR3 is 15 amino acids long. V was pared by 0 bases and J by 7 bases, with 4 bases of the junction left unmatched.

The chain couples TRBV5-5 to TRBJ2-3, with 10 bases aligning to TRBD2. CDR1 is SGHKS and CDR2 is YYEKEE in the germline V gene (reference sequence). J lost 5 bases, V lost 3 bases, and 15 bases had no gene match. The CDR3 contains 18 residues. The CDR3 loop is CASSWRPGLAGEVDTQYF. The CDR3 DNA reads TGTGCCAGCAGCTGGCGCCCGGGGCTAGCGGGAGAGGTAGATACGCAGTATTTT. The variable domain in full, completed from reference TRBV5-5 and TRBJ2-3, reads DAGVTQSPTHLIKTRGQQVTLRCSPISGHKSVSWYQQVLGQGPQFIFQYYEKEERGRGNFPDRFSARQFPNYSSELNVNALLLGDSALYLCASSWRPGLAGEVDTQYFGPGTRLTVL.

The gene calls are TRBV18 and TRBJ1-1; D call uncertain. Germline CDR1 and CDR2: KGHSH and LQKENI. Between the trimmed V and J ends, which lost 0 bases and 10 bases, there was a span of 12 bases. This CDR3 is 13 amino acids long. The CDR3 is CASSPPDGVGAFF. Written as DNA, the CDR3 is TGTGCCAGCTCACCACCGGACGGGGTAGGAGCTTTCTTT.

The chain is built from TRBV19 and TRBJ2-7; TRBD1 aligns across 8 bases. Germline V gene sequence: CDR1 LNHDA, CDR2 SQIVND (reference sequence). There are 13 residues in the CDR3. J gave up 7 bases and V 2 bases, and 4 bases lay outside the gene matches. The CDR3 protein is CASSIQGAGEQYF. In nucleotides, the CDR3 is TGTGCCAGTAGTATACAGGGGGCAGGGGAGCAGTACTTC.

This rearrangement joins TRBV9 to TRBJ2-7; 11 bases are shared with TRBD2. Germline V gene sequence: CDR1 SGDLS, CDR2 YYNGEE. There are 17 residues in the CDR3. V shed 4 bases and J 5 bases; nucleotides not matched to a gene: 14. CDR3 residues: CASSPRAGTSGIHEQYF. In DNA, the CDR3 is TGTGCCAGCAGCCCTAGAGCCGGGACTAGCGGTATCCACGAGCAGTACTTC.

This chain links TRBV12-2 with TRBJ2-1; the D call in the table, TRBD2, was not verified against the DNA. TRBV12-2 is deemed a pseudogene. There are 14 residues in the CDR3. The CDR3 DNA is TGTGCAAGTCGCTTGGTGAGGGTATACAATGAGCAGTTCTTC. It encodes CASRLVRVYNEQFF.

The chain combines TRBV20-1 with TRBJ1-2; 8 bases map to TRBD1. The CDR3 has 15 amino acids. The ends lost 3 bases at V and 6 bases at J; junction bases unmatched: 12. CDR1 and CDR2 from the germline V gene are DFQATT and SNEGSKA (reference sequence). CDR3 sequence: CSASPLRQGRDGYTF. The CDR3 DNA reads TGCAGTGCTAGTCCCCTTAGACAGGGGAGGGATGGCTACACCTTC.

V is TRBV28 and J is TRBJ1-1, with a tentative D call TRBD1 (5 bases). CDR1 and CDR2 (germline): MDHEN, SYDVKM. Trimming stripped 5 bases from V and 1 base from J, with 11 bases between. CDR3 size: 14 residues. The CDR3: CASSPTVANTEAFF. The CDR3 bases are TGTGCCAGCAGTCCGACAGTAGCGAACACTGAAGCTTTCTTT.

The V gene is TRBV5-6, the J gene TRBJ2-7, with 9 bases that match TRBD1. Germline loops: CDR1 SGHDT, CDR2 YYEEEE. The CDR3 is 17 amino acids. Unmatched junction bases numbered 9, after V lost 2 bases and J lost 0 bases. CDR3 sequence (DNA): TGTGCCAGCAGCTTCCTACAGGGGGCGATTCGCTCCTACGAGCAGTACTTC. It yields the protein CASSFLQGAIRSYEQYF.

The V and J genes are TRBV5-1 and TRBJ1-1; no firm D call. V dropped 1 base and J dropped 1 base, with 8 bases sitting between them. Germline CDR1 is SGHRS and CDR2 is YFSETQ. This CDR3 is built from 14 residues. Written as DNA, the CDR3 is TGCGCCAGCAGCTTGTATGAAGCGAACACTGAAGCTTTCTTT. Translated, it gives CASSLYEANTEAFF.

The rearrangement links TRBV18 to TRBJ1-1; no clear D gene. The V end lost 2 bases, the J end lost 3 bases, and 10 bases lay between the germline ends. Per the germline V gene, CDR1 is KGHSH and CDR2 is LQKENI. This CDR3 comprises 14 residues. The CDR3 coding sequence is TGTGCCAGCTCACCAACCGCCCGGGACACTGAAGCTTTCTTT. Its translation is CASSPTARDTEAFF.

The chain has TRBV27 and TRBJ2-7; 9 nucleotides line up with TRBD1. Germline trimming cut 1 base from V and 3 bases from J; bases unmatched to any gene: 13. The CDR3 spans 18 residues. CDR1 and CDR2 from the germline V gene are MNHEY and SMNVEV (reference sequence). Here the CDR3 reads CASSLYTAGTGLGYEQYF. The CDR3, as DNA: TGTGCCAGCAGTTTATATACCGCTGGGACAGGGCTGGGCTACGAGCAGTACTTC.

The chain uses TRBV27 and TRBJ2-7; 12 nucleotides match TRBD2. The CDR3 spans 16 residues. The J segment lost 6 bases and the V segment lost 5 bases, leaving 11 bases of the junction unmatched. Per the germline V gene, CDR1 is MNHEY and CDR2 is SMNVEV (reference sequence). The CDR3, as DNA: TGTGCCAGCAGTCCAATTCTAGCGGGAGGGCCACGCGAGCAGTACTTC. This gives the protein CASSPILAGGPREQYF.

The J gene is TRBJ2-3, the V gene TRBV5-6; 7 positions agree with TRBD2. Germline V gene lookup returns CDR1 SGHDT and CDR2 YYEEEE. The CDR3 contains 16 residues. V was pared by 4 bases and J by 2 bases, with 10 bases of the junction left unmatched. This chain's CDR3 is CASSQPLAEITDTQYF. CDR3 nucleotide sequence: TGTGCCAGCAGCCAACCCCTAGCGGAGATCACAGATACGCAGTATTTT.

The V gene is TRBV3-1 (or the pseudogene TRBV3-2), the J gene TRBJ1-2, with D perhaps matching TRBD1 (5 bases). With 0 bases removed from V and 3 bases from J, the gap between germline ends came to 11 bases. CDR3 length: 15 amino acids. Germline lookup yields CDR1 LGHDT and CDR2 YNNKEL (reference sequence). DNA for the CDR3: TGTGCCAGCAGCCAAGAGACTCAGGGCTACTATGGCTACACCTTC. This encodes CASSQETQGYYGYTF.

The chain combines TRBV5-6 with TRBJ2-1, with D tentatively TRBD1 (5 bases). CDR1 SGHDT and CDR2 YYEEEE come from the germline V gene. This CDR3 spans 14 amino acids. V gave up 9 bases and J gave up 8 bases, with 21 bases separating them. The CDR3 sequence is CATREDPTGDEQFF. The CDR3 nucleotides are TGTGCCACCAGGGAAGACCCGACGGGTGATGAGCAGTTCTTC.

In DNA, the CDR3 is TGTGCCAGCTCACCATCCCCTGGACTAGCGGGAGTACTCTACAATGAGCAGTTCTTC. This encodes CASSPSPGLAGVLYNEQFF. V and J are TRBV18 and TRBJ2-1, with TRBD2 matching 13 bases. Per the germline V gene, CDR1 is KGHSH and CDR2 is LQKENI. This CDR3 contains 19 residues. The trim removed 2 bases at V and 3 bases at J, leaving 10 bases unmatched.

This clone was picked up one time. This sequence joins TRBV5-1 and TRBJ1-3; D unclear. The CDR3 sequence is 18 residues long. Trimming removed 3 bases at V and 0 bases at J, with 19 bases between. CDR1 and CDR2 (germline): SGHRS, YFSETQ. CDR3 nucleotide sequence: TGCGCCAGCAGCTACGGCGGGTACAGCAACCACTCTGGAAACACCATATATTTT. Its protein product is CASSYGGYSNHSGNTIYF.

V is TRBV7-2 and J is TRBJ1-5; D is possibly TRBD1 (5 bases). Germline values: CDR1 SGHTA, CDR2 FQGNSA. Trimming took 4 bases from V and 5 from J, leaving 12 bases between them. The CDR3 extends over 14 amino acids. CDR3 sequence: CASSSDSQYQPQHF. In DNA form, the CDR3 reads TGTGCCAGCAGCTCCGACAGTCAATATCAGCCCCAGCATTTT.

Concerning this clone itself: Other DNA sequences in the sample encode the same CDR3. The V gene is TRBV18, the J gene TRBJ2-2; maybe TRBD1 (6 bases). V shed 2 bases and J shed 3 bases, with 7 bases lying between them. Germline loops: CDR1 KGHSH, CDR2 LQKENI. The CDR3 has 14 residues. The CDR3 region has the DNA TGTGCCAGCTCACCAGGGGGCGACACCGGGGAGCTGTTTTTT. Amino acids: CASSPGGDTGELFF.

The chain employs TRBV2 and TRBJ2-7; 9 bases align to TRBD2. The germline V gene encodes CDR1 SNHLY and CDR2 FYNNEI. This CDR3 region has 17 residues. J lost 3 bases, V lost 7 bases, and 16 bases had no gene match. This chain's CDR3 is CASNFYGGRAAVYEQYF. The CDR3 DNA reads as TGTGCCAGCAATTTCTACGGCGGGAGGGCCGCAGTCTACGAGCAGTACTTC.

The chain links TRBV27 to TRBJ1-1; no clear D. Germline V gene sequence: CDR1 MNHEY, CDR2 SMNVEV (reference sequence). The CDR3 sequence is 16 residues long. The V end lost 3 bases, the J end lost 0 bases, and 14 bases lay between the germline ends. As DNA, the CDR3 is TGTGCCAGCAGTTTTCGTAGCCTATCTATGAACACTGAAGCTTTCTTT. This gives the protein CASSFRSLSMNTEAFF.

The chain joins TRBV18 to TRBJ2-7; tentative D call: TRBD1 (6 bases). The CDR3 length is 14 residues. From germline, CDR1 is KGHSH and CDR2 LQKENI. The germline V and J ends were trimmed by 0 bases and 6 bases, with 12 bases remaining between them. CDR3 region: CASSPPNRAGEQYF. Written as DNA, the CDR3 is TGTGCCAGCTCACCACCGAACAGGGCGGGCGAGCAGTACTTC.

This chain connects TRBV19 to TRBJ1-1; D gene uncertain. The V end lost 3 bases, the J end lost 0 bases, and 8 bases lay between the germline ends. The germline CDR1 and CDR2 sequences are LNHDA and SQIVND (reference sequence). The CDR3 spans 14 residues. The DNA for the CDR3 is TGTGCCAGTAGTATCGTCCAGGTGAACACTGAAGCTTTCTTT. Its protein product is CASSIVQVNTEAFF. The variable domain in full, completed from reference TRBV19 and TRBJ1-1, reads DGGITQSPKYLFRKEGQNVTLSCEQNLNHDAMYWYRQDPGQGLRLIYYSQIVNDFQKGDIAEGYSVSREKKESFPLTVTSAQKNPTAFYLCASSIVQVNTEAFFGQGTRLTVV.

The chain combines TRBV6-5 with TRBJ1-3; D is uncertain. This CDR3 has 15 amino acids. The germline gives CDR1 MNHEY, CDR2 SVGAGI. V lost 6 bases, J lost 0 bases, and 12 bases lay in between. The DNA for the CDR3 is TGTGCCAGCAGGGCCAGTCCGATCTCTGGAAACACCATATATTTT. Protein: CASRASPISGNTIYF.

On this clone: The sample carries other DNA sequences with the same CDR3. This chain connects TRBV5-4 to TRBJ2-1; maybe TRBD1 (6 bases). V lost 4 bases and J 8 bases, leaving 13 bases between the germline ends. CDR1 and CDR2 (germline): SGHNT, YYREEE (reference sequence). CDR3 length equals 13 residues. In DNA form, the CDR3 reads TGTGCCAGCAGCCTCCAAGGGGGTGATGAGCAGTTCTTC. Protein: CASSLQGGDEQFF.

This clone was observed once. The chain employs TRBV4-3 and TRBJ1-1, with no clear D. CDR1 and CDR2 from the germline V gene are LGHNA and YSLEER. V lost 0 bases and J lost 10, with 18 bases in between. This CDR3 spans 15 amino acids. The chain's CDR3 is CASSQDRSLEKGAFF. CDR3 DNA sequence: TGCGCCAGCAGCCAAGATAGGTCCTTGGAGAAAGGAGCTTTCTTT.